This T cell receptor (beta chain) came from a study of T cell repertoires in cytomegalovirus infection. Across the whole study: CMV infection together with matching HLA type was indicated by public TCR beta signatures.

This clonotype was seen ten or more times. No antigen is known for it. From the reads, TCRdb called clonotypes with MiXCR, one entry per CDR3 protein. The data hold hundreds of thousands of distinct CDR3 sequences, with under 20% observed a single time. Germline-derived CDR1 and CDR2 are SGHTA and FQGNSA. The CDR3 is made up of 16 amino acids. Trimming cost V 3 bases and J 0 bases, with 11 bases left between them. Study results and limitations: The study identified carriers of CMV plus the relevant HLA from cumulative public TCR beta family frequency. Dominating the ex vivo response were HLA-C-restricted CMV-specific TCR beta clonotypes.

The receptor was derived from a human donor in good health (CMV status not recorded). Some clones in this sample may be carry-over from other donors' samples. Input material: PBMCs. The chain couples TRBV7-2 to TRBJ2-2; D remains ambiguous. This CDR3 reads CASSFRNVPNTGELFF. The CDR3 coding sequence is TGTGCCAGCAGCTTCAGAAATGTCCCGAACACCGGGGAGCTGTTTTTT.